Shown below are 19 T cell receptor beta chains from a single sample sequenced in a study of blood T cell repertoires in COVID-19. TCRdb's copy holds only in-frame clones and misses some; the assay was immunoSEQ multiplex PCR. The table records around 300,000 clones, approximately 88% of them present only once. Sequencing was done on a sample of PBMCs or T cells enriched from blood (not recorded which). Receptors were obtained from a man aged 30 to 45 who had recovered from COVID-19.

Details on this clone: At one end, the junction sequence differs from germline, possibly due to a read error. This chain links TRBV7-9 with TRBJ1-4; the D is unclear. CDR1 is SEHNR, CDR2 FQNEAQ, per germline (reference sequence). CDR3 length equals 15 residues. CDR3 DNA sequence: TGTGCCAGCAGTTTAGACTGGGAGGCAGGTGAAAAACTGTTTTTT. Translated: CASSLDWEAGEKLFF.

This CDR3 reads CASSVERESGVLHSYNEQFF. CDR3 nucleotide sequence: TGTGCCAGCAGCGTAGAGAGAGAATCGGGGGTACTACACTCCTACAATGAGCAGTTCTTC. V gene TRBV9 combines with J gene TRBJ2-1; the D gene is possibly TRBD2 (6 bases). Germline values: CDR1 SGDLS, CDR2 YYNGEE. Deletions cut 0 bases from V and 0 bases from J, with 22 bases between. The CDR3 has 20 amino acids.

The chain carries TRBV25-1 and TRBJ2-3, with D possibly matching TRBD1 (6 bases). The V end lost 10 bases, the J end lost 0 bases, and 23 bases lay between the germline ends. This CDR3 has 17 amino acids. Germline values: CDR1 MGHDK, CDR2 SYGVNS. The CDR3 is CATTVSNGTPSTDTQYF. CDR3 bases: TGTGCCACCACCGTCTCAAATGGGACACCTAGCACAGATACGCAGTATTTT.

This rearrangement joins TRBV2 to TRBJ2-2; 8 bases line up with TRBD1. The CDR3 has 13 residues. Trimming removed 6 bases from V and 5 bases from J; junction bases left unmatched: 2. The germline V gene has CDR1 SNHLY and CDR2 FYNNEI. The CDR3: CASRGQVTGELFF. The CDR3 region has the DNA TGTGCCAGCAGGGGACAGGTTACCGGGGAGCTGTTTTTT.

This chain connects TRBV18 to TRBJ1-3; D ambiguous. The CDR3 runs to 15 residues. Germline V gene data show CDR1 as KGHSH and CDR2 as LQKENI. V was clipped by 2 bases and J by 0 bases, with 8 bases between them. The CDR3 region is CASSPGGYSGNTIYF. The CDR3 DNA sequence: TGTGCCAGCTCACCAGGAGGGTACTCTGGAAACACCATATATTTT.

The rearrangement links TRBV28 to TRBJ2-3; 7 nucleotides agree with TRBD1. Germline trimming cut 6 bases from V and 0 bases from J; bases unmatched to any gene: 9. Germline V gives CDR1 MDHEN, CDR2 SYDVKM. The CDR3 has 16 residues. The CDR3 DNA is TGTGCCAGCAGCCCTATGGACAGGCCTAGCACAGATACGCAGTATTTT. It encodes CASSPMDRPSTDTQYF.

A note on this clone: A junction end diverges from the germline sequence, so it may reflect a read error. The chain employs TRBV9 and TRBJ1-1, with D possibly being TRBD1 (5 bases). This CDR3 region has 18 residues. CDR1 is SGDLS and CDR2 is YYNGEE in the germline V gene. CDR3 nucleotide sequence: TGTGCCAGCAGCGAAGGAGGGATGTGGCAGTCAGGGAACAGTGAAGCTTTCTTT. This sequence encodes CASSEGGMWQSGNSEAFF.

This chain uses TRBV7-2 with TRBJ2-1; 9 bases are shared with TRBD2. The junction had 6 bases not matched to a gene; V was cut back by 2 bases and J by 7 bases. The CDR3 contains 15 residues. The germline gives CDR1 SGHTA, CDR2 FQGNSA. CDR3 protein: CASSLLAGLANEQFF. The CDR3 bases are TGTGCCAGCAGCTTATTGGCGGGACTAGCTAATGAGCAGTTCTTC.

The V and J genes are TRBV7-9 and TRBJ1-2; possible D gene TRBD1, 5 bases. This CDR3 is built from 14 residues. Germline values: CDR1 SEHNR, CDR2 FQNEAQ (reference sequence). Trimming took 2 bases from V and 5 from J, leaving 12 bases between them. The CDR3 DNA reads TGTGCCAGCAGCTTATTTGCGGGGGGTTATGGCTACACCTTC. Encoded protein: CASSLFAGGYGYTF.

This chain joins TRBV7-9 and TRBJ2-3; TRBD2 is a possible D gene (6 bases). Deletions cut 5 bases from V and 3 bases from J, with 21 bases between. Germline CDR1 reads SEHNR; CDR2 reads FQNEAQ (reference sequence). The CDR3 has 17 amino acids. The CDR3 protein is CASSPKGRAGGTDTQYF. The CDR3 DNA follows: TGTGCCAGCAGCCCGAAAGGTCGGGCAGGAGGGACAGATACGCAGTATTTT.

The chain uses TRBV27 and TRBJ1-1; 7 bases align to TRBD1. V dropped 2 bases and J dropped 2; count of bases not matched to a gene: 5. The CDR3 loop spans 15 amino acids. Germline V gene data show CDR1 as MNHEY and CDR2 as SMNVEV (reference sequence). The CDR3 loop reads CASSLAGGLNTEAFF. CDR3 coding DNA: TGTGCCAGCAGTTTAGCAGGGGGGCTTAACACTGAAGCTTTCTTT.

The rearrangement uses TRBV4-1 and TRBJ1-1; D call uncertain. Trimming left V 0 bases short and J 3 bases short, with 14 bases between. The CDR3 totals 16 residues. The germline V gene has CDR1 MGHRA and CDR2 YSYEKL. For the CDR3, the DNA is TGCGCCAGCAGCCAAGATTGGCAGGCTTCTTACACTGAAGCTTTCTTT. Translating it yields CASSQDWQASYTEAFF.

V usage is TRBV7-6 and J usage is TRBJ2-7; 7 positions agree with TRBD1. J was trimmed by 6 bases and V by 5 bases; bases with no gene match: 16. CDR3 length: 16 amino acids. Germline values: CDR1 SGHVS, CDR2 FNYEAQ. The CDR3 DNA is TGTGCCAGCAGCCCCTATTCTGGCAGGGGGATCCGCGAGCAGTACTTC. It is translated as CASSPYSGRGIREQYF.

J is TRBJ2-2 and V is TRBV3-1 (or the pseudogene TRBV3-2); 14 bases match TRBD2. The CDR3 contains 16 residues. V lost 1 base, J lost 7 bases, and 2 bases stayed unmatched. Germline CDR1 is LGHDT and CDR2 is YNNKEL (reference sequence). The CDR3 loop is CASSQGLAGGIGELFF. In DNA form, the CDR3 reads TGTGCCAGCAGCCAAGGACTAGCGGGGGGGATCGGGGAGCTGTTTTTT.

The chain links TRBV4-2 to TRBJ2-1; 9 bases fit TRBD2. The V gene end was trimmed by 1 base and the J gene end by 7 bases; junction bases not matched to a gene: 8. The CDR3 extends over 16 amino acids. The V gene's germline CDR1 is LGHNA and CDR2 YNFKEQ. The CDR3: CASSQGLAGGPNEQFF. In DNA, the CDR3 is TGTGCCAGCAGCCAAGGCCTCGCGGGGGGGCCTAATGAGCAGTTCTTC.

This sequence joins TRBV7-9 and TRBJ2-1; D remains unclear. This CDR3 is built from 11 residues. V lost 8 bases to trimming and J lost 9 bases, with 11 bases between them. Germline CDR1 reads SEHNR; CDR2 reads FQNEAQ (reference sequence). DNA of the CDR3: TGTGCCAGCGGAGTCGAACTTGAGCAGTTCTTC. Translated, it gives CASGVELEQFF.

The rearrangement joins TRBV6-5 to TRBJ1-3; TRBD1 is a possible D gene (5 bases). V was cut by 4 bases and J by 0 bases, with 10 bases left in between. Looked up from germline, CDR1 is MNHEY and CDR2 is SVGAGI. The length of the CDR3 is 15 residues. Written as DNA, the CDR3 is TGTGCCAGCAGTTCCCCGGACAACTCTGGAAACACCATATATTTT. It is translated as CASSSPDNSGNTIYF.

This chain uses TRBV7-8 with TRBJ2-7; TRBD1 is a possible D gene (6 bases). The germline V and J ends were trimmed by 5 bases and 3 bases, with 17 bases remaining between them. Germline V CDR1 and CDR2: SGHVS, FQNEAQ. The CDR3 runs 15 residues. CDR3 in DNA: TGTGCCAGCAGCCCCGGTGGGGGCCCGATCTACGAGCAGTACTTC. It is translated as CASSPGGGPIYEQYF.

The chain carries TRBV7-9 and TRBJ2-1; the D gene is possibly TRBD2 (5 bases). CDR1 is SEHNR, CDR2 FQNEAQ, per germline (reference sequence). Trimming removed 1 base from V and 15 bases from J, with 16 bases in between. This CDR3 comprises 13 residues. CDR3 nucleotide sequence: TGTGCCAGCAGCTTAGGCAGCCGGGATACACTGTTCTTC. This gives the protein CASSLGSRDTLFF.